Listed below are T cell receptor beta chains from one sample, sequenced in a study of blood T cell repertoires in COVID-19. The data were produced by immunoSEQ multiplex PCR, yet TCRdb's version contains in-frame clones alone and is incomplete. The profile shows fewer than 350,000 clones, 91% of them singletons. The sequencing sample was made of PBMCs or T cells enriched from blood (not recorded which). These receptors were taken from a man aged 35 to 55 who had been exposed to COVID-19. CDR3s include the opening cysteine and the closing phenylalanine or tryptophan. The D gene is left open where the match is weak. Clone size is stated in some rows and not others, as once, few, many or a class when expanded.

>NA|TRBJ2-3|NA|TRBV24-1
TGTGCCACCAGTGACCACCCCCCTTCCGGGTACACAGATACGCAGTATTTT
CATSDHPPSGYTDTQYF
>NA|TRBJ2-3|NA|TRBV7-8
TGTGCCAGCACCCCCGGGAGCGGAACTAGCACAGATACGCAGTATTTT
CASTPGSGTSTDTQYF
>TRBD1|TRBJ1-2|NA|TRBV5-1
TGCGCCAGCAGCCCCGGACAGGAGCTCTATGGCTACACCTTC
CASSPGQELYGYTF
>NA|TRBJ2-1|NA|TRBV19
TGTGCCAGTACCACCCAGGGGGGTTATAATGAGCAGTTCTTC
CASTTQGGYNEQFF
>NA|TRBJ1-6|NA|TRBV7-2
TGTGCCAGCAGCTTAGGTCCCGGGGTCTATAATTCACCCCTCCACTTT
CASSLGPGVYNSPLHF
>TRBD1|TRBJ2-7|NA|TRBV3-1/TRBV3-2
TGTGCCAGCAGCCCTGGACAGGGGAAGTACTTC
CASSPGQGKYF
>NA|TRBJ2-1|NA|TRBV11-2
TGTGCCAGCAGCGGGAGATTCTACAATGAGCAGTTCTTC
CASSGRFYNEQFF
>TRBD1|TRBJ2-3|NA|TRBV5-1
TGCGCCAGCAGCTACGGACAGGACACAGATACGCAGTATTTT
CASSYGQDTDTQYF
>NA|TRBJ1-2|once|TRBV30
TGTGCCTGGAGTATTAGAAGAGGGAAGAATGGCTACACCTTC
CAWSIRRGKNGYTF
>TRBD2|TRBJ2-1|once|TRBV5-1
TGCGCCAGCACCCCCCTGGAGAGCGGCCGGGGGGGACAGTTCTTC
CASTPLESGRGGQFF
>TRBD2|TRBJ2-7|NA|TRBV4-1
TGCGCCAGCAGCCCTCTAGCGGGACTATACGAGCAGTACTTC
CASSPLAGLYEQYF
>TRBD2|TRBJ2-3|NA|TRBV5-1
TGCGCCAGCAGCTCCAGTGGAATAGCGGGAGAAATCGATACGCAGTATTTT
CASSSSGIAGEIDTQYF
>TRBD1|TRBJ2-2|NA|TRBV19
TGTGCCAGTAGTATACTTCGGGACAGGGTTCGCACCGGGGAGCTGTTTTTT
CASSILRDRVRTGELFF
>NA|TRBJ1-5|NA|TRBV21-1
TGTGCCAGCAGCCCTGCCCCAGATCAGCCCCAGCATTTT
CASSPAPDQPQHF
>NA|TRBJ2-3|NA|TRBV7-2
TGTGCCAGCAGCTTACTCATCGGGGATACGCAGTATTTT
CASSLLIGDTQYF
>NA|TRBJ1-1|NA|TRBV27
TGTGCCAGCAGTTCAATAGGTGCGGACATCAACACTGAAGCTTTCTTT
CASSSIGADINTEAFF
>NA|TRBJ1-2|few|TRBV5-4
TGTGCCAGCAGCGTACAGGGATCTTATGGCTACACCTTC
CASSVQGSYGYTF
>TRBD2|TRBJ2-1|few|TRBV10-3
TGTGCCATCAGTGACCTAGCGGTTGAGCAGTTCTTC
CAISDLAVEQFF
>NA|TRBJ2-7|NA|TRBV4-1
TGCGCCAGCAGCCAAGATCTGTTTCGGGGTTTAGAGCAGTACTTC
CASSQDLFRGLEQYF
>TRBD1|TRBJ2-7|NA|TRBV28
TGTGCCAGCAGTCCCGGGACAGCCCTTAACTACGAGCAGTACTTC
CASSPGTALNYEQYF
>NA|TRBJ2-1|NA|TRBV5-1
TGCGCCAGCAGCTTGTTTTCGAGCTCCTACAATGAGCAGTTCTTC
CASSLFSSSYNEQFF
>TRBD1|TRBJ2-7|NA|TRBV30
TGTGCCTGGGGGGGACAGCCATTGAGGGATGGGCAGTACTTC
CAWGGQPLRDGQYF
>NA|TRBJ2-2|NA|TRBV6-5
TGTGCCAGCAGTCCCACGGACTTTCGGGGGCTGTTTTTT
CASSPTDFRGLFF
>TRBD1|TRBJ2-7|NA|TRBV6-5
TGTGCCAGCAGTTACCTACAGGGGATGTGGGAGCAGTACTTC
CASSYLQGMWEQYF
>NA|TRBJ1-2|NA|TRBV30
TGTGCCTGGAGTGTTCGGAGGGCTGATGGCTACACCTTC
CAWSVRRADGYTF
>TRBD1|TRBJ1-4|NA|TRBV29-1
TGCAGCGTTGTGGCCTTGGGACAGGAGGGGGAAAAACTGTTTTTT
CSVVALGQEGEKLFF
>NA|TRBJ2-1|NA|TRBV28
TGTGCCAGCAGTTTAGGGCCCGTCGAGAACAGGGGGGGGTTCTTC
CASSLGPVENRGGFF
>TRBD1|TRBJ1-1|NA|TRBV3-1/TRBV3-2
TGTGCCAGCAGCCAAATAGGGACAGGGGAAGCTTTCTTT
CASSQIGTGEAFF
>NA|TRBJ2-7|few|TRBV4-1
TGCGCCAGCAGCCATAAGGAGATAGGCTACGAGCAGTACTTC
CASSHKEIGYEQYF
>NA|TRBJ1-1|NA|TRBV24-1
TGTGCCACACGGGGGAGAGTAGGGGCTCCGAACACTGAAGCTTTCTTT
CATRGRVGAPNTEAFF
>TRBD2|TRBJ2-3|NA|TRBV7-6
TGTGCCAGCATGACTAGCGGAGGCACAGATACGCAGTATTTT
CASMTSGGTDTQYF